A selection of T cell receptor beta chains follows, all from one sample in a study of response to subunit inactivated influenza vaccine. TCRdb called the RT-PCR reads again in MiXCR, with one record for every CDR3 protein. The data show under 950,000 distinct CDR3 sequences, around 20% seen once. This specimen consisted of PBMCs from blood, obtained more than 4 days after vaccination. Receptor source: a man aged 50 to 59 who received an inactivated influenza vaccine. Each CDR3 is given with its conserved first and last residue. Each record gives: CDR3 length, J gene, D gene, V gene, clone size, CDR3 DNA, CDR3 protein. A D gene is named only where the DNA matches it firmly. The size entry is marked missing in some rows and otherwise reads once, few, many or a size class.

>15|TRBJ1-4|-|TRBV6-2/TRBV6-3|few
TGTGCCAGCAGACACCCGGGACAACGAGGTGAAAAACTGTTTTTT
CASRHPGQRGEKLFF
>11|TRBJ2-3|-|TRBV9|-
TGTGCCAGCGGTCCTGGTGATACGCAGTATTTT
CASGPGDTQYF
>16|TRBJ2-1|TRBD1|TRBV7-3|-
TGTGCCAGCAGCTCAGGGACAGGGGGGCCCTACAATGAGCAGTTCTTC
CASSSGTGGPYNEQFF
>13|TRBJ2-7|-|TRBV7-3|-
TGTGCCAGCAGCCCAGCCGGGGGCGTCGAGCAGTACTTC
CASSPAGGVEQYF
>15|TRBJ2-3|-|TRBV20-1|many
TGCAGTGCCGTACCACTAGTCATGTACGAAGATACGCAGTATTTT
CSAVPLVMYEDTQYF
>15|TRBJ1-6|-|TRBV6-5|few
TGTGCCAGCAGTTACTTCAGCCCCTATAATTCACCCCTCCACTTT
CASSYFSPYNSPLHF
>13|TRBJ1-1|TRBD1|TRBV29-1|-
TGCAGCGCCCGGACAGGGCCGAACACTGAAGCTTTCTTT
CSARTGPNTEAFF
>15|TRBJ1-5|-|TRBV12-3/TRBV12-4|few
TGTGCCAGCAAATTAGGGGGTGGGATCAATCAGCCCCAGCATTTT
CASKLGGGINQPQHF
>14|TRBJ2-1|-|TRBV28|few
TGTGCCAGCCTCCAACGGCAGGTCTGGGGTGAGCAGTTCTTC
CASLQRQVWGEQFF
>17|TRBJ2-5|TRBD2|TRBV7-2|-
TGTGCCAGCAGCTTAGTTCCTAGCGGGGGGGCAGGGAAGACCCAGTACTTC
CASSLVPSGGAGKTQYF
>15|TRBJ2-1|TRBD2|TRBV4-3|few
TGCGCCAGCAGCCTAGGACTAGCGGGAGAGAATGAGCAGTTCTTC
CASSLGLAGENEQFF
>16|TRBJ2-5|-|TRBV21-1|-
TGTGCCAGCAGCGGACGGACTAGCGGGATTCGAGAGACCCAGTACTTC
CASSGRTSGIRETQYF
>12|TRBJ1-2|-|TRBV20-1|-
TGCAGTGCTAGAGTGGGGGTGGATGGCTACACCTTC
CSARVGVDGYTF
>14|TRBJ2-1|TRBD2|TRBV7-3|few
TGTGCCAGCAGCCACCCCGGGACTACGAATGAGCAGTTCTTC
CASSHPGTTNEQFF
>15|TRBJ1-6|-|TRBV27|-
TGTGCCAGCAGTTCCATACAGGGAGGGAATTCACCCCTCCACTTT
CASSSIQGGNSPLHF
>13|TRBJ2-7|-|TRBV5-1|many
TGCGCCAGCAGCTTCGGTGTTTCCTACGAGCAGTACTTC
CASSFGVSYEQYF
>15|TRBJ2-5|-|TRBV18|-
TGTGCCAGCTCACCCCGACTGGACCCGGAGAGCACCCAGTACTTC
CASSPRLDPESTQYF
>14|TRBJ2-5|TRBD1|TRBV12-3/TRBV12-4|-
TGTGCCAGCAGGGAAGGGACAGGGCGAGAGACCCAGTACTTC
CASREGTGRETQYF
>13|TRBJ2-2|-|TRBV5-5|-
TGTGCCAGCAGCTTCAGGGACGCCGGGGAGCTGTTTTTT
CASSFRDAGELFF
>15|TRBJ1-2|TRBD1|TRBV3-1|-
TGTGCCAGCAGCCAAGCCACAGGGGGCAGCTATGGCTACACCTTC
CASSQATGGSYGYTF
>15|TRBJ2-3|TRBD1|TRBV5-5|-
TGTGCCAGCAGCCATGACAGGGGCGCTACAGATACGCAGTATTTT
CASSHDRGATDTQYF
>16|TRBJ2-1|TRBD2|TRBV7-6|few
TGTGCCAGCAGTACTCCGGGACTAAGGATGAGGACTGAGCAGTTCTTC
CASSTPGLRMRTEQFF
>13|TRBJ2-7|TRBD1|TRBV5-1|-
TGCGCCAGCAGCGGCAGGGGGCTGGGCGAGCAGTACTTC
CASSGRGLGEQYF
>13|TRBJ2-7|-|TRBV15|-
TGTGCCACCAGCAATCAACAGGGTTACGAGCAGTACTTC
CATSNQQGYEQYF
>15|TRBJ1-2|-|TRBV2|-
TGTGCCAGCAGTGAAAGTTTACGGAATAACTATGGCTACACCTTC
CASSESLRNNYGYTF
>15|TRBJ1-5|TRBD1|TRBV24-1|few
TGTGCCACCAGTGCGGGGGGGACAGGAAATCAGCCCCAGCATTTT
CATSAGGTGNQPQHF
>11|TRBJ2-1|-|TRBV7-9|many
TGTGCCAGCAACCGTTACAATGAGCAGTTCTTC
CASNRYNEQFF
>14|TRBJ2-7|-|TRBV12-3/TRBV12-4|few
TGTGCCAGCAGTTTTATCCGAATAGGAAACGAGCAGTACTTC
CASSFIRIGNEQYF
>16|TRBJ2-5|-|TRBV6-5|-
TGTGCCAGCAGTTACTCGGTCAGGGGGAGGACGGAGACCCAGTACTTC
CASSYSVRGRTETQYF
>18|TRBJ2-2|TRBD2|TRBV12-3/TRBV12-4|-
TGTGCCAGCAGACCCACACTAGCGAAGACTTCATACACCGGGGAGCTGTTTTTT
CASRPTLAKTSYTGELFF
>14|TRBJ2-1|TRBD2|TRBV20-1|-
TGCAGTGCTAGCTTGGGACTAGTCTACAATGAGCAGTTCTTC
CSASLGLVYNEQFF
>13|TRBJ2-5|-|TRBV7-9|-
TGTGCCAGCAGCCCGGGACCGGTCGGGGCCCAGTACTTC
CASSPGPVGAQYF
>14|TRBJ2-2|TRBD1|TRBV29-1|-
TGCAGCGTGTTTCAAGGGGGCCCCACCGGGGAGCTGTTTTTT
CSVFQGGPTGELFF
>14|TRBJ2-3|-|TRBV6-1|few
TGTGCCAGCAAGGAGACGGCCAACACAGATACGCAGTATTTT
CASKETANTDTQYF
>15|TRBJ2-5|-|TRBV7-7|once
TGTGCCAGCAGCTTAAGGGTCGGCCGACAAGAGACCCAGTACTTC
CASSLRVGRQETQYF
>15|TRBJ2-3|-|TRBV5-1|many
TGCGCCAGCAGCCCGGGGCCTAGCATCACAGATACGCAGTATTTT
CASSPGPSITDTQYF
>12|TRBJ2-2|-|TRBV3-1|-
TGTGCCAGCACCACTAGCCTCGGGGAGCTGTTTTTT
CASTTSLGELFF
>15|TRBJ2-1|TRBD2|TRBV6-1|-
TGTGCCAGCAGTGAGACTAGCGGGAGTCAGTATGAGCAGTTCTTC
CASSETSGSQYEQFF
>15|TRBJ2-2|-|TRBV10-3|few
TGTGCCATCAGTGAGTCGTGGCAGGGGACCGGGGAGCTGTTTTTT
CAISESWQGTGELFF
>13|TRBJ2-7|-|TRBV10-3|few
TGTGCCATCAGGGCCTCGGACAGCTACGAGCAGTACTTC
CAIRASDSYEQYF
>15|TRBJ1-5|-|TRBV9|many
TGTGCCAGCAGCGTAGGGACACTTAGCAATCAGCCCCAGCATTTT
CASSVGTLSNQPQHF
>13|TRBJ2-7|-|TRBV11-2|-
TGTGCCAGCAGCTTATTAGGACTTCCCGAGCAGTACTTC
CASSLLGLPEQYF
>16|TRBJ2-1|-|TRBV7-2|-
TGTGCCAGCAGCTTAGCGGCCGACACTAGGTACAATGAGCAGTTCTTC
CASSLAADTRYNEQFF
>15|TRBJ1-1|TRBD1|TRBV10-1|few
TGCGCCAGCAGTGAAGCTACCGGGACAGGGGGGGCAGCTTTCTTT
CASSEATGTGGAAFF
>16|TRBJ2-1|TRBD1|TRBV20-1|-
TGCAGTGCTCGCCGATATGGGACAGGGAGTAGCAATGAGCAGTTCTTC
CSARRYGTGSSNEQFF
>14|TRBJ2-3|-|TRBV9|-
TGTGCCAGCAGCGTAGAACAGCACACAGATACGCAGTATTTT
CASSVEQHTDTQYF
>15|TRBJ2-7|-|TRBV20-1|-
TGCAGTGCTAGAGATCCCGGGGGAGCCGGGGACGAGCAGTACTTC
CSARDPGGAGDEQYF
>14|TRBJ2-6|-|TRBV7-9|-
TGTGCCAGCGACTCGAGCTCTGGGGCCAACGTCCTGACTTTC
CASDSSSGANVLTF